The 14 T cell receptor beta chains below were found in one sample sequenced in a study of cytomegalovirus exposure and HLA in healthy donors. Researchers ran the PCR with 60 Vbeta and 13 Jbeta primers. Sequencing used immunoSEQ multiplex PCR; TCRdb keeps in-frame clones, though not all of them. Of some 120,000 clones in the sample, around 70% were seen once. The sequencing input was PBMCs. Receptors originate from a man aged 35 to 55 in good health and CMV-seropositive.

The chain recombines TRBV19 with TRBJ2-7; TRBD1 matches 7 bases. Germline V CDR1 and CDR2: LNHDA, SQIVND (reference sequence). This CDR3 region has 14 residues. Trimming cost V 4 bases and J 0 bases; bases outside gene matches: 3. In nucleotides, the CDR3 is TGTGCCAGTAGTACCGGGGACAGCTCCTACGAGCAGTACTTC. This gives the protein CASSTGDSSYEQYF. Using reference TRBV19 and TRBJ2-7 for the parts outside the CDR3, the full variable domain is DGGITQSPKYLFRKEGQNVTLSCEQNLNHDAMYWYRQDPGQGLRLIYYSQIVNDFQKGDIAEGYSVSREKKESFPLTVTSAQKNPTAFYLCASSTGDSSYEQYFGPGTRLTVT.

A single count supports this clone. The rearrangement joins TRBV18 to TRBJ2-7; 9 bases fit TRBD1. Germline trimming cut 2 bases from V and 4 bases from J; bases unmatched to any gene: 6. This CDR3 region has 15 residues. Germline CDR1 reads KGHSH; CDR2 reads LQKENI. The CDR3 here is CASSPGTGRSYEQYF. In DNA, the CDR3 is TGTGCCAGCTCACCAGGGACAGGGAGATCGTACGAGCAGTACTTC.

V and J are TRBV29-1 and TRBJ1-5; D is ambiguous. CDR3 length equals 13 residues. Per the germline V gene, CDR1 is SQVTM and CDR2 is ANQGSEA. V was pared by 7 bases and J by 4 bases, with 14 bases between. The CDR3 DNA reads TGCAGCGGAAGTAGCGGGAAAAATCAGCCCCAGCATTTT. This translates into CSGSSGKNQPQHF.

The V call is TRBV5-1, the J call TRBJ2-7; 8 bases fit TRBD1. The CDR3 sequence is 15 residues long. V was pared by 5 bases and J by 3 bases, with 10 bases of the junction left unmatched. Germline CDR1 SGHRS, CDR2 YFSETQ. CDR3 amino acids: CASRLQQGAVYEQYF. CDR3 nucleotide sequence: TGCGCCAGCAGGCTGCAGCAGGGGGCAGTCTACGAGCAGTACTTC.

This chain links TRBV6-5 with TRBJ2-1, with D possibly matching TRBD2 (6 bases). The CDR3 covers 16 residues. CDR1 is MNHEY and CDR2 is SVGAGI in the germline V gene. Trimming cost V 1 base and J 5 bases, with 15 bases left between them. The CDR3 DNA follows: TGTGCCAGCAGTTACTGGGGGGACGGCCTAGACAATGAGCAGTTCTTC. It is translated as CASSYWGDGLDNEQFF.

V is TRBV29-1 and J is TRBJ2-5; a possible D gene is TRBD1 (6 bases). Per germline, CDR1 SQVTM and CDR2 ANQGSEA. The V and J ends lost 6 bases and 2 bases respectively, with 10 bases between them. The CDR3 runs 12 residues. The chain's CDR3 is CSVTRGQETQYF. CDR3 DNA: TGCAGCGTGACGAGGGGGCAAGAGACCCAGTACTTC. Full variable domain (remainder filled in from reference TRBV29-1 and TRBJ2-5): SAVISQKPSRDICQRGTSLTIQCQVDSQVTMMFWYRQQPGQSLTLIATANQGSEATYESGFVIDKFPISRPNLTFSTLTVSNMSPEDSSIYLCSVTRGQETQYFGPGTRLLVL.

This clone occurred once. This CDR3 reads CASSPGVTNEKLFF. For the CDR3, the DNA is TGCGCCAGCAGCCCAGGGGTAACTAATGAAAAACTGTTTTTT. The chain couples TRBV5-1 to TRBJ1-4, with D possibly being TRBD1 (6 bases). The CDR3 contains 14 residues. Germline-derived CDR1 and CDR2 are SGHRS and YFSETQ. Trimming shortened V by 4 bases and J by 1 base, and 8 bases separated the two germline ends.

Only one count was recorded for this clone. The chain joins TRBV10-1 to TRBJ2-3; 9 nucleotides line up with TRBD1. Germline CDR1 and CDR2: WNHNN and SYGVQD (reference sequence). V was pared by 8 bases and J by 1 base, with 4 bases of the junction left unmatched. The CDR3 has 14 amino acids. CDR3 DNA sequence: TGCGCCAGCGGGTGGACAGGGGGCACAGATACGCAGTATTTT. Its protein product is CASGWTGGTDTQYF.

This clone was seen a single time. The V call is TRBV5-1, the J call TRBJ2-7, with TRBD2 matching 7 bases. V trimming: 3 bases; J trimming: 5 bases; junction bases outside the gene matches: 8. CDR1 and CDR2 from the germline V gene are SGHRS and YFSETQ. The CDR3 loop spans 14 amino acids. The CDR3 DNA is TGCGCCAGCAGCTCATTCCGGGGAGGGGACGAGCAGTACTTC. This codes for CASSSFRGGDEQYF.

The V gene is TRBV11-3, the J gene TRBJ2-2; D is possibly TRBD2 (5 bases). The CDR3 consists of 16 residues. Trimming shortened V by 0 bases and J by 8 bases, and 16 bases separated the two germline ends. Germline CDR1 SGHNT, CDR2 YENEEA. CDR3 in amino acids: CASSLEGDLSSGELFF. The CDR3 nucleotides are TGTGCCAGCAGCTTAGAGGGAGACCTTAGCTCGGGGGAGCTGTTTTTT.

The rearrangement uses TRBV6-5 and TRBJ1-4, with TRBD1 as a possible D gene (5 bases). The CDR3 is made up of 15 amino acids. CDR1 MNHEY and CDR2 SVGAGI come from the germline V gene. The ends were cut back, 2 bases at V and 4 bases at J, with 11 bases in the middle. The CDR3 nucleotides are TGTGCCAGCAGTTACGGAGGGACTCTTAATGAAAAACTGTTTTTT. This encodes CASSYGGTLNEKLFF.

This chain connects TRBV11-2 to TRBJ1-2; tentative D call: TRBD1 (6 bases). The germline V and J ends were trimmed by 4 bases and 7 bases, with 22 bases remaining between them. The CDR3 contains 16 residues. Germline CDR1 is SGHAT and CDR2 is FQNNGV. CDR3 DNA sequence: TGTGCCAGCAGCTCAGCTAGGGGGGGGGCAGGGCGTGGCTACACCTTC. This codes for CASSSARGGAGRGYTF.

The chain has TRBV27 and TRBJ1-2; tentative D call: TRBD1 (6 bases). The germline gives CDR1 MNHEY, CDR2 SMNVEV (reference sequence). The ends were cut back, 8 bases at V and 5 bases at J, with 18 bases in the middle. The CDR3 totals 14 residues. CDR3 residues: CASRWDTPPYGYTF. Written as DNA, the CDR3 is TGTGCCAGCCGTTGGGACACGCCCCCTTATGGCTACACCTTC.

This clone was seen a few times. The chain's CDR3 is CASSRTSGRAHNEQFF. As DNA, the CDR3 is TGCGCCAGCAGCCGGACTAGCGGGAGGGCCCACAATGAGCAGTTCTTC. The chain recombines TRBV4-1 with TRBJ2-1; TRBD2 agrees at 15 bases. V was pared by 4 bases and J by 5 bases, with 3 bases of the junction left unmatched. In germline, CDR1 is MGHRA, CDR2 YSYEKL. The CDR3 extends over 16 amino acids.